The 27 T cell receptor beta chains reported below all come from one sample, sequenced in a study of Graves' ophthalmopathy and Graves' hyperthyroidism. From RNA, the CDR3 regions of TCR beta chains were amplified and sequenced. HTBI primers were employed in first-round RT-PCR, then a second-round multiplex PCR followed. In TCRdb, the multiplex PCR reads were re-called with MiXCR into one record per CDR3 protein. The sample carries hundreds of thousands of distinct CDR3 sequences, just over 40% recorded once. Source material: peripheral blood. These TCRs come from an adult man with Graves' ophthalmopathy.

The rearrangement links TRBV29-1 to TRBJ2-7; D is possibly TRBD2 (6 bases). The germline V gene has CDR1 SQVTM and CDR2 ANQGSEA. The V gene lost 3 bases and the J gene lost 6 bases, with 15 bases spanning the gap. This CDR3 has 13 residues. In nucleotides, the CDR3 is TGCAGCGTTGACGATCGGCGGGGCGGCGAGCAGTACTTC. Its protein product is CSVDDRRGGEQYF.

The rearrangement links TRBV10-3 to TRBJ2-7; TRBD1 matches at 7 bases. The DNA matches TRBJ2-1 better at its end, which makes the J call doubtful. CDR1 is ENHRY and CDR2 is SYGVKD in the germline V gene. This CDR3 spans 13 amino acids. The DNA for the CDR3 is TGTGCCATCAGTCGAACAGGGGACAATGAGCAGTTCTTC. This encodes CAISRTGDNEQFF.

The chain links TRBV2 to TRBJ1-2, with D possibly TRBD1 on 6 matching bases. The CDR3 is 14 residues long. The germline CDR1 and CDR2 sequences are SNHLY and FYNNEI. V gave up 8 bases and J gave up 5 bases, with 18 bases separating them. The CDR3 DNA reads TGTGCCAGCGTCGTAACAGGGCTCGGGTATGGCTACACCTTC. It translates to CASVVTGLGYGYTF.

This chain joins TRBV14 and TRBJ1-3; tentative D call: TRBD1 (5 bases). This CDR3 is 14 amino acids long. Looked up from germline, CDR1 is SGHDN and CDR2 is FVKESK. Trimming left V 4 bases short and J 0 bases short, with 7 bases between. CDR3 in DNA: TGTGCCAGCAGCCCACAGGTCTCTGGAAACACCATATATTTT. Its protein product is CASSPQVSGNTIYF. The full variable domain, in which reference TRBV14 and TRBJ1-3 provide the parts outside the CDR3, is EAGVTQFPSHSVIEKGQTVTLRCDPISGHDNLYWYRRVMGKEIKFLLHFVKESKQDESGMPNNRFLAERTGGTYSTLKVQPAELEDSGVYFCASSPQVSGNTIYFGEGSWLTVV.

As regards this clonotype: This clone may be a read error of a much larger clone one base away. This chain uses TRBV12-3 or TRBV12-4 with TRBJ1-2, with 9 bases identical to TRBD1. The CDR3 spans 16 residues. The CDR3 sequence: CARSLFPSGQGNGYTF. In DNA form, the CDR3 reads TGTGCCAGAAGTTTGTTCCCTTCGGGACAGGGTAATGGCTACACCTTC.

In the case of this clonotype: The junction and the germline gene differ at one end; a read error may be behind it. The chain uses TRBV4-2 and TRBJ2-2, with TRBD1 identical over 9 bases. CDR1 and CDR2 (germline): LGHNA, YNFKEQ. This CDR3 spans 16 amino acids. The CDR3 DNA reads TGTGCCGGCAGCCAAGGGGGACAGGGATTACCCGGGGAGCTGTTTTTT. Its translation: CAGSQGGQGLPGELFF.

Worth noting for this clonotype: A much larger clonotype is one base distant, so this may be a read error. This chain links TRBV2 with TRBJ1-4; D is undetermined. Per germline, CDR1 SNHLY and CDR2 FYNNEI. This CDR3 is built from 12 residues. CDR3 sequence: CASSPGRMKLFF. CDR3 bases: TGCGCCAGCAGCCCGGGCAGGATGAAGCTGTTTTTT.

There are a few counts of this clonotype. The chain carries TRBV10-3 and TRBJ2-5; possibly TRBD2 for D (5 bases). The CDR3 spans 12 residues. Germline lookup yields CDR1 ENHRY and CDR2 SYGVKD. V gave up 4 bases and J gave up 5 bases, with 8 bases separating them. CDR3 protein: CAISGGSETQYF. The CDR3, as DNA: TGTGCCATCAGTGGAGGGAGTGAGACCCAGTACTTC.

The chain carries TRBV7-8 and TRBJ2-7, with D perhaps TRBD2 (6 bases). The germline CDR1 and CDR2 sequences are SGHVS and FQNEAQ. The V gene lost 1 base and the J gene lost 1 base, with 14 bases spanning the gap. The CDR3 runs to 16 residues. The CDR3 coding sequence is TGTGCCAGCAGCTTAGGGGATAGCGGTGTTTCCTACGAGCAGTACTTC. It encodes CASSLGDSGVSYEQYF.

This sequence joins TRBV7-9 and TRBJ1-4; D possibly corresponds to TRBD1 (5 bases). Germline lookup yields CDR1 SEHNR and CDR2 FQNEAQ (reference sequence). Deletions cut 5 bases from V and 3 bases from J, with 25 bases between. This CDR3 comprises 19 residues. The CDR3 coding sequence is TGTGCCAGCAGCGACCGAGGGCCCGGGACTGAGAACTCTAATGAAAAACTGTTTTTT. This codes for CASSDRGPGTENSNEKLFF.

This clonotype has more than one count but fewer than ten. The J gene is TRBJ1-2, the V gene TRBV9; TRBD1 matches at 7 bases. Germline CDR1 reads SGDLS; CDR2 reads YYNGEE. The CDR3 contains 14 residues. The junction had 10 bases not matched to a gene; V was cut back by 4 bases and J by 7 bases. CDR3 residues: CASSQDDREFGYTF. In DNA form, the CDR3 reads TGTGCCAGCAGCCAAGACGACAGGGAATTTGGCTACACCTTC.

This clonotype appeared a few times. The chain recombines TRBV20-1 with TRBJ2-7, with D maybe TRBD1 (5 bases). This CDR3 has 14 amino acids. Germline V CDR1 and CDR2: DFQATT, SNEGSKA (reference sequence). Trimming shortened V by 2 bases and J by 4 bases, and 15 bases separated the two germline ends. In DNA, the CDR3 is TGCAGTGCTAGATACGGACAAGTACGGTACGAGCAGTACTTC. This translates into CSARYGQVRYEQYF.

This clonotype was counted only a few times. V gene TRBV6-1 combines with J gene TRBJ2-7, with 9 bases identical to TRBD1. The germline V gene encodes CDR1 MNHNS and CDR2 SASEGT. V dropped 7 bases and J dropped 4; count of bases not matched to a gene: 8. The CDR3 is made up of 14 amino acids. The DNA of the CDR3 is TGTGCCAGCAAGGAGGACAGGGGTACGTACGAGCAGTACTTC. Protein sequence: CASKEDRGTYEQYF.

The table lists this clonotype with many counts. This chain links TRBV20-1 with TRBJ2-2, with TRBD1 matching 10 bases. V shed 0 bases and J 3 bases; nucleotides not matched to a gene: 1. The CDR3 is made up of 15 amino acids. Germline-derived CDR1 and CDR2 are DFQATT and SNEGSKA (reference sequence). The CDR3 DNA is TGCAGTGCTAGAGATGGGACAGGGGACACCGGGGAGCTGTTTTTT. Its protein product is CSARDGTGDTGELFF.

This clonotype was counted ten times or more. V is TRBV9 and J is TRBJ1-5, with 7 nucleotides matching TRBD1. Unmatched junction bases numbered 6, after V lost 3 bases and J lost 3 bases. Germline values: CDR1 SGDLS, CDR2 YYNGEE. The CDR3 has 15 amino acids. CDR3 coding DNA: TGTGCCAGCAGCGGAGAGGGACAGATCAATCAGCCCCAGCATTTT. Encoded protein: CASSGEGQINQPQHF.

Note on this clonotype: The junction departs from germline at one end; a sequencing error may be responsible. V and J are TRBV10-3 and TRBJ2-5; tentative D call: TRBD2 (5 bases). The CDR3 length is 14 residues. CDR1 is ENHRY, CDR2 SYGVKD, per germline. The CDR3 reads CASSLAGIWETQYF. CDR3 sequence (DNA): TGTGCCAGCAGTTTGGCCGGGATCTGGGAGACCCAGTACTTC.

This clonotype was recorded only once. This may stem from a read error, because a much larger clone lies one nucleotide away. The rearrangement uses TRBV10-3 and TRBJ1-5, with a tentative D call TRBD1 (6 bases). Germline V gives CDR1 ENHRY, CDR2 SYGVKD. The CDR3 consists of 14 residues. CDR3 DNA: TGTGCCACCAGTCCAACAGGGAACAATCAGCCCCAGCATTTT. Translating it yields CATSPTGNNQPQHF.

The rearrangement uses TRBV5-1 and TRBJ1-2; TRBD1 matches at 10 bases. The CDR3 spans 16 residues. Losses at the gene ends were 6 bases for V and 4 bases for J; bases not matched to a gene: 12. Per the germline V gene, CDR1 is SGHRS and CDR2 is YFSETQ. CDR3 sequence (DNA): TGCGCCAGCACACGTACCGGGACAGGGGTTGGCTATGGCTACACCTTC. Translated, it gives CASTRTGTGVGYGYTF.

The chain recombines TRBV2 with TRBJ1-2; no clear D gene. V lost 7 bases and J lost 3, with 9 bases in between. This CDR3 has 12 amino acids. CDR1 is SNHLY, CDR2 FYNNEI, per germline. Here the CDR3 reads CASTSGDYGYTF. Written as DNA, the CDR3 is TGTGCCAGCACTTCGGGCGACTATGGCTACACCTTC.

This clonotype was counted many times. The rearrangement uses TRBV10-3 and TRBJ1-5; TRBD1 is a possible D gene (5 bases). CDR1 ENHRY and CDR2 SYGVKD come from the germline V gene. The CDR3 loop spans 13 amino acids. Trimming removed 2 bases from V and 6 bases from J, with 8 bases in between. The CDR3 region has the DNA TGTGCCATCAGTGAGGCCGGGGGTCAGCCCCAGCATTTT. Residues: CAISEAGGQPQHF.

V is TRBV6-5 and J is TRBJ2-7; either TRBD1 or TRBD2 may supply D (5 bases each). This CDR3 spans 14 amino acids. Germline V CDR1 and CDR2: MNHEY, SVGAGI. Trimming pared 5 bases from V and 4 bases from J, leaving 15 bases between. CDR3 sequence reads: CASSEAAGLYEQYF. The CDR3 bases are TGTGCCAGCAGTGAAGCGGCAGGGCTGTACGAGCAGTACTTC.

This clonotype was picked up many times. The V call is TRBV9, the J call TRBJ1-5; 7 bases match TRBD1. The V gene end was trimmed by 3 bases and the J gene end by 7 bases; junction bases not matched to a gene: 4. Germline CDR1 SGDLS, CDR2 YYNGEE. CDR3 length: 13 residues. CDR3 sequence reads: CASSEQGNQPQHF. The CDR3 DNA sequence: TGTGCCAGCAGCGAACAGGGGAACCAGCCCCAGCATTTT.

This chain connects TRBV9 to TRBJ2-7; possibly TRBD1 for D (6 bases). The CDR3 is made up of 14 amino acids. Germline-derived CDR1 and CDR2 are SGDLS and YYNGEE. V was trimmed by 2 bases and J by 5 bases, leaving 14 bases between them. CDR3 nucleotide sequence: TGTGCCAGCAGCGTGGGGGCAGGGATGGACGAGCAGTACTTC. Its translation: CASSVGAGMDEQYF.

This clonotype was detected only a few times. The chain links TRBV12-5 to TRBJ1-1; D call uncertain. Trimming cost V 6 bases and J 5 bases, with 19 bases left between them. CDR3 length: 15 residues. Germline V CDR1 and CDR2: LGHNT, FRNRAP. CDR3 in amino acids: CASGLFFGLETEAFF. The DNA of the CDR3 is TGTGCTAGTGGCTTATTTTTCGGACTGGAGACTGAAGCTTTCTTT.

A note on this clonotype: Because the CDR3's place on the DNA is in doubt, the DNA is left out and the CDR3 is given as listed by TCRdb. The chain employs TRBV7-8 and TRBJ2-2; TRBD2 was called by the table and not checked on the DNA. 14 amino acids form the CDR3, both terminal residues included. CDR1 and CDR2 (germline): SGHVS, FQNEAQ. This CDR3 reads CASSPLPTSGSCFF.

With regard to this clonotype: A much bigger clone sits one base away, suggesting this may be a read error. This rearrangement joins TRBV7-9 to TRBJ2-7; D may be TRBD1 or TRBD2 (5 bases each). V dropped 5 bases and J dropped 3 bases, with 20 bases sitting between them. The CDR3 loop spans 16 amino acids. CDR1 and CDR2 from the germline V gene are SEHNR and FQNEAQ (reference sequence). For the CDR3, the DNA is TGTGCCAGCAGCCGTTCCCCGGGACCCCCCATCTACGAGCAGTACTTC. It specifies CASSRSPGPPIYEQYF. The full variable domain, completed using reference TRBV7-9 and TRBJ2-7, is DTGVSQNPRHKITKRGQNVTFRCDPISEHNRLYWYRQTLGQGPEFLTYFQNEAQLEKSRLLSDRFSAERPKGSFSTLEIQRTEQGDSAMYLCASSRSPGPPIYEQYFGPGTRLTVT.

This clonotype was recorded many times. The chain links TRBV10-3 to TRBJ1-2, with D possibly TRBD1 on 6 matching bases. Germline V CDR1 and CDR2: ENHRY, SYGVKD. Trimming cost V 2 bases and J 5 bases, with 24 bases left between them. The CDR3 loop spans 18 amino acids. The CDR3 DNA sequence: TGTGCCATCAGTGAGAATGGACCCAGGTCAGGGGCCGTATATGGCTACACCTTC. Protein: CAISENGPRSGAVYGYTF.